The 11 T cell receptor beta chains below come from one sample, sequenced in a study of blood T cell repertoires in COVID-19. TCRdb keeps only in-frame clones here, not all; method: immunoSEQ multiplex PCR. Here the sample spans a few hundred thousand clones, 80% to 85% being singletons. Sequencing used peripheral blood. The receptors were gathered from a woman aged 18-29 years with acute or convalescent COVID-19.

The chain couples TRBV30 to TRBJ1-4, with 8 positions matching TRBD1. The CDR3 runs 14 residues. Trimming took 2 bases from V and 8 from J; bases not matched to a gene: 7. Germline assignment: CDR1 GTSNPN and CDR2 SVGIG (reference sequence). The CDR3 nucleotides are TGTGCCTGGAGTAACGGACAGGGAAACGAAAAACTGTTTTTT. Amino acid sequence: CAWSNGQGNEKLFF.

V gene TRBV2 combines with J gene TRBJ2-7; 10 bases line up with TRBD2. The CDR3 length is 15 residues. Germline CDR1 SNHLY, CDR2 FYNNEI. With 6 bases clipped from V and 5 bases from J, the junction kept 10 bases outside the gene matches. The CDR3 DNA follows: TGTGCCAGCAGGAGGGCTAGCGGGAGCAGGGACGAGCAGTACTTC. Translated, it gives CASRRASGSRDEQYF.

The CDR3 loop is CSASPPRRRTYEQYF. The CDR3 bases are TGCAGTGCTAGTCCCCCCCGGAGGAGGACCTACGAGCAGTACTTC. The chain joins TRBV20-1 to TRBJ2-7; D is perhaps TRBD2 (5 bases). V lost 3 bases, J lost 2 bases, and 17 bases lay in between. The CDR3 spans 15 residues. Germline CDR1 DFQATT, CDR2 SNEGSKA (reference sequence).

The chain couples TRBV6-4 to TRBJ2-2; 12 bases agree with TRBD2. The germline V gene has CDR1 MRHNA and CDR2 SNTAGT. Losses at the gene ends were 5 bases for V and 6 bases for J; bases not matched to a gene: 7. The CDR3 is made up of 16 amino acids. DNA of the CDR3: TGTGCCAGCAGTTCAGGACTAGCGGGATTATCCGGGGAGCTGTTTTTT. Translating it yields CASSSGLAGLSGELFF.

This chain links TRBV6-2 or TRBV6-3 with TRBJ1-1, with a weak D call TRBD1 (6 bases). Germline values: CDR1 MNHEY, CDR2 SVGEGT. The CDR3 has 14 amino acids. Trimming cost V 2 bases and J 4 bases, with 11 bases left between them. Here the CDR3 reads CASSYQTGSTEAFF. The CDR3 bases are TGTGCCAGCAGTTACCAAACAGGGAGCACTGAAGCTTTCTTT.

The chain links TRBV5-4 to TRBJ1-5, with TRBD1 as a possible D gene (6 bases). There are 15 residues in the CDR3. The germline V gene has CDR1 SGHNT and CDR2 YYREEE (reference sequence). The V and J ends lost 4 bases and 2 bases respectively, with 13 bases between them. CDR3 amino acids: CASSKGGEGNQPQHF. The CDR3 region has the DNA TGTGCCAGCAGCAAGGGGGGGGAAGGCAATCAGCCCCAGCATTTT.

The chain couples TRBV4-3 to TRBJ2-7, with D perhaps matching TRBD2 (5 bases). Germline values: CDR1 LGHNA, CDR2 YSLEER. Trimming stripped 4 bases from V and 1 base from J, with 11 bases between. This CDR3 region has 14 residues. CDR3 bases: TGCGCCAGCAGCCCATCGGGGTGGTCCTACGAGCAGTACTTC. This gives the protein CASSPSGWSYEQYF.

The chain has TRBV2 and TRBJ2-7; TRBD1 agrees at 9 bases. The trim removed 5 bases at V and 0 bases at J, leaving 5 bases unmatched. This CDR3 is 15 amino acids long. CDR1 is SNHLY and CDR2 is FYNNEI in the germline V gene. CDR3: CASSIRQGVSYEQYF. In DNA form, the CDR3 reads TGTGCCAGCAGTATTCGACAGGGGGTCTCCTACGAGCAGTACTTC.

This clone was found a few times. The chain has TRBV24-1 and TRBJ2-7, with a tentative D call TRBD1 (5 bases). V was shortened by 2 bases and J by 2 bases, with 12 bases between the two germline ends. This CDR3 is built from 15 residues. Germline V CDR1 and CDR2: KGHDR, SFDVKD. The CDR3 DNA is TGTGCCACCAGTGATTCACTGACAGCGACCTACGAGCAGTACTTC. It encodes CATSDSLTATYEQYF.

This clone was seen only once. The rearrangement links TRBV15 to TRBJ2-1; the match to TRBD2 covers 9 bases. With V trimmed by 5 bases and J by 0 bases, 8 bases remained unmatched. The CDR3 runs to 17 residues. Germline-derived CDR1 and CDR2 are LNHNV and YYDKDF (reference sequence). The CDR3 reads CATSGTTSGRSYNEQFF. CDR3 coding DNA: TGTGCCACCAGCGGAACGACTAGCGGTCGCTCCTACAATGAGCAGTTCTTC. The complete variable domain, with remaining parts taken from reference TRBV15 and TRBJ2-1, reads DAMVIQNPRYQVTQFGKPVTLSCSQTLNHNVMYWYQQKSSQAPKLLFHYYDKDFNNEADTPDNFQSRRPNTSFCFLDIRSPGLGDTAMYLCATSGTTSGRSYNEQFFGPGTRLTVL.

The chain couples TRBV5-1 to TRBJ1-1; no clear D. CDR1 SGHRS and CDR2 YFSETQ come from the germline V gene. The V gene lost 2 bases and the J gene lost 0 bases, with 8 bases spanning the gap. CDR3 length equals 14 residues. Written as DNA, the CDR3 is TGCGCCAGCAGCTTACACAGCTTGAACACTGAAGCTTTCTTT. Residues: CASSLHSLNTEAFF.